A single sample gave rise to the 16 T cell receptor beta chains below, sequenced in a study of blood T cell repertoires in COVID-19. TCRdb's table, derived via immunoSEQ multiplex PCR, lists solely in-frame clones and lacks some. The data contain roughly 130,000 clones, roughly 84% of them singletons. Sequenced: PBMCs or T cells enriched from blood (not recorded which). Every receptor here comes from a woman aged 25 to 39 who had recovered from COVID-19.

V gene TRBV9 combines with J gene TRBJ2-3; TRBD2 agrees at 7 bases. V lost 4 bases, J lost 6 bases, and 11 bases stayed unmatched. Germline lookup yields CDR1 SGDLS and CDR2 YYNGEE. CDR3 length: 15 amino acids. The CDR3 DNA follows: TGTGCCAGCAGCCCAAGACTAGCCGATCAGGATACGCAGTATTTT. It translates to CASSPRLADQDTQYF.

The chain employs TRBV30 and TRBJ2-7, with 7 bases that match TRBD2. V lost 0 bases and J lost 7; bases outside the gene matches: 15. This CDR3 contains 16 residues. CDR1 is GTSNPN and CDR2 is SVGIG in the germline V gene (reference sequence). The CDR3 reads CAWSVLSTQRGREQYF. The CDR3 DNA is TGTGCCTGGAGTGTTCTCTCGACCCAGCGGGGAAGAGAGCAGTACTTC.

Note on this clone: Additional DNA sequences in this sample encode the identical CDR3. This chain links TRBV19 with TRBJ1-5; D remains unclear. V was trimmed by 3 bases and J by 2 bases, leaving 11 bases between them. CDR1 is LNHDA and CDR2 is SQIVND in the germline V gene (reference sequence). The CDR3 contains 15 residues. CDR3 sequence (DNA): TGTGCCAGTAGTATGAGAGGGTCGGGCAATCAGCCCCAGCATTTT. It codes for CASSMRGSGNQPQHF.

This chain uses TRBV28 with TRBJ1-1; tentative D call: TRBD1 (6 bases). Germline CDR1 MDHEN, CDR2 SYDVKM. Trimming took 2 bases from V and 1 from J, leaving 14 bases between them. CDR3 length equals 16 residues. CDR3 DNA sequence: TGTGCCAGCAGTTTAATCCCCCGGACAGAGAACACTGAAGCTTTCTTT. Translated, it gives CASSLIPRTENTEAFF.

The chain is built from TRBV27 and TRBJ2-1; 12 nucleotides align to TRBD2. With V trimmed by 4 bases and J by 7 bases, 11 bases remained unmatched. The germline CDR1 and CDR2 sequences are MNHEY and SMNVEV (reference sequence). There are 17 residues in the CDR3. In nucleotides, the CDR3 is TGTGCCAGCAGTTCCTACAGGGGGACTAGCGGGCTTAATGAGCAGTTCTTC. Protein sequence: CASSSYRGTSGLNEQFF.

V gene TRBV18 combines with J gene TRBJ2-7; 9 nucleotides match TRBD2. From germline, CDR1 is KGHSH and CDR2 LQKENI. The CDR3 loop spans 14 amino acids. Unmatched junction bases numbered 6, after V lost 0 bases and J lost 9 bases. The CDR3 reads CASSPPGGRAGQYF. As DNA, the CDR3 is TGTGCCAGCTCACCACCTGGCGGGAGGGCCGGGCAGTACTTC.

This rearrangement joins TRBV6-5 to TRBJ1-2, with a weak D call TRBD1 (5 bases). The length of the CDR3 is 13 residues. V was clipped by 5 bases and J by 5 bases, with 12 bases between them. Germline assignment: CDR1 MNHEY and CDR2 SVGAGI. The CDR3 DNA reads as TGTGCCAGCAGTACGACAGTCGAATATGGCTACACCTTC. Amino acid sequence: CASSTTVEYGYTF.

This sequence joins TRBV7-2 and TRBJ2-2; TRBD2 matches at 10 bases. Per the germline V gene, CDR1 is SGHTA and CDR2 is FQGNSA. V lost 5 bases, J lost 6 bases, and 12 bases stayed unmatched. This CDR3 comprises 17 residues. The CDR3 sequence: CASSRPGVAGGPGELFF. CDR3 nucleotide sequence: TGTGCCAGCAGCCGCCCGGGAGTAGCGGGAGGTCCCGGGGAGCTGTTTTTT.

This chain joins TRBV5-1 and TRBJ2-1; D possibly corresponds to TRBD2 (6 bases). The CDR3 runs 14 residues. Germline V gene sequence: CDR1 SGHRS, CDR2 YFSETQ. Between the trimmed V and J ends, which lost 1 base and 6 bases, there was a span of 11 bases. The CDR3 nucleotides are TGCGCCAGCAGCTTGCAATTGGGAGGCAATGAGCAGTTCTTC. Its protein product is CASSLQLGGNEQFF.

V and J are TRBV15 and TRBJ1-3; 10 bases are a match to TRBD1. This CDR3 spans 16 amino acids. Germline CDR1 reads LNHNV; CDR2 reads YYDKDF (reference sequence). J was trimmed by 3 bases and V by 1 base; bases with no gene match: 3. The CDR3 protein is CATSRATGGLGNTIYF. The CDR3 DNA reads TGTGCCACCAGCAGAGCGACAGGGGGCCTTGGAAACACCATATATTTT.

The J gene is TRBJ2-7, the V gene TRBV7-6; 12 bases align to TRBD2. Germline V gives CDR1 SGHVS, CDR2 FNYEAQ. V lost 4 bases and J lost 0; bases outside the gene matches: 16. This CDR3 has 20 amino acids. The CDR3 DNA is TGTGCCAGCAGCTCTCAGCCCGGGACTAGCGGGTCCCCAAGCTCCTACGAGCAGTACTTC. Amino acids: CASSSQPGTSGSPSSYEQYF.

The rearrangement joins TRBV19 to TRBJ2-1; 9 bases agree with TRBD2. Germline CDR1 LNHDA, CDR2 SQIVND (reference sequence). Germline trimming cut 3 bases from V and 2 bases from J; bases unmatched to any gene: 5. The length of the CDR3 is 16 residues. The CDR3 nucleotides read TGTGCCAGTAGTATTAGAGCGGGAGGCCCCTACAATGAGCAGTTCTTC. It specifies CASSIRAGGPYNEQFF.

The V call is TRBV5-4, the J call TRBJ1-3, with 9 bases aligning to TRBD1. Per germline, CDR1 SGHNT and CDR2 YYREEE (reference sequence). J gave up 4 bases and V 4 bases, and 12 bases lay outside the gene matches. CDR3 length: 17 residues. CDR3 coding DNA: TGTGCCAGCAGCCCCGGGACAGGGAGAACGTGGGGAAACACCATATATTTT. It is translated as CASSPGTGRTWGNTIYF.

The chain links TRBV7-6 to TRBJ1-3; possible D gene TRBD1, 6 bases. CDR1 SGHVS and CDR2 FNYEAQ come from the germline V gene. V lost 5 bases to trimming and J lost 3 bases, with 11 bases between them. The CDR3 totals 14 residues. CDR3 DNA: TGTGCCAGCAGCCTACAGGGATTTGGAAACACCATATATTTT. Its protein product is CASSLQGFGNTIYF.

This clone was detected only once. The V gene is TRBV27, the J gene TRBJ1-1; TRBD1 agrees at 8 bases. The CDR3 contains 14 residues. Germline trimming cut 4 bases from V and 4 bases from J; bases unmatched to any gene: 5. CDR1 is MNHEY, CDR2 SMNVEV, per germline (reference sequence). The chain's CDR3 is CASSSQGVRTEAFF. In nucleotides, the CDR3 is TGTGCCAGCAGTTCACAGGGGGTACGCACTGAAGCTTTCTTT.

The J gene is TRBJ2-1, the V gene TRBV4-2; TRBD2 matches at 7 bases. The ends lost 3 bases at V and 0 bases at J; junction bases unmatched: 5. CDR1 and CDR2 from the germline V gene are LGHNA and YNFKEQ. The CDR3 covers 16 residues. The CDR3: CASSQTSRSSYNEQFF. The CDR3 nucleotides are TGTGCCAGCAGCCAGACTAGCAGGAGCTCCTACAATGAGCAGTTCTTC.